The rows below give T cell receptor beta chains drawn from one sample of a study of cytomegalovirus exposure and HLA in healthy donors. The data were produced by immunoSEQ multiplex PCR, yet TCRdb's version contains in-frame clones alone and is incomplete. The sample has tens of thousands of clones, 80% to 90% seen once; the top ten hold roughly 2.3%. Sequences were obtained from PBMCs. These receptors were taken from a man between 18 and 35 years old in good health and CMV-seronegative. Both conserved end residues are part of each CDR3. Each record gives: CDR3 protein, CDR3 DNA, clone size, D gene, J gene, V gene. The D gene is left open where the match is weak. Size values are once, few and many counts, or a class for expanded clones, and some rows have none.

CDR3 protein: CASGRGQPQHF
CDR3 DNA: TGTGCCTCAGGGAGGGGGCAGCCCCAGCATTTT
clone size: once
D gene: .
J gene: TRBJ1-5
V gene: TRBV30

CDR3 protein: CASSKCYGSSYNSPLHF
CDR3 DNA: TGTGCCAGCAGCAAATGTTACGGGAGCTCCTATAATTCACCCCTCCACTTT
clone size: .
D gene: .
J gene: TRBJ1-6
V gene: TRBV21-1

CDR3 protein: CASSFRLAGEYTGELFF
CDR3 DNA: TGTGCCAGCAGCTTCCGACTAGCGGGAGAATATACCGGGGAGCTGTTTTTT
clone size: .
D gene: TRBD2
J gene: TRBJ2-2
V gene: TRBV11-2

CDR3 protein: CASSVLRSTGELFF
CDR3 DNA: TGTGCCAGTAGTGTTCTGAGGAGCACCGGGGAGCTGTTTTTT
clone size: .
D gene: .
J gene: TRBJ2-2
V gene: TRBV19

CDR3 protein: CASSPSADPYEQYF
CDR3 DNA: TGTGCCAGCAGCCCTTCAGCGGACCCCTACGAGCAGTACTTC
clone size: .
D gene: .
J gene: TRBJ2-7
V gene: TRBV9

CDR3 protein: CASSLEGEGNYGYTF
CDR3 DNA: TGTGCCAGCAGCTTAGAGGGTGAGGGAAACTATGGCTACACCTTC
clone size: .
D gene: .
J gene: TRBJ1-2
V gene: TRBV7-2

CDR3 protein: CASSSGTSGTNEQFF
CDR3 DNA: TGTGCCAGCAGCTCCGGGACTAGCGGTACCAATGAGCAGTTCTTC
clone size: .
D gene: TRBD2
J gene: TRBJ2-1
V gene: TRBV7-9

CDR3 protein: CASSYKTGARQETQYF
CDR3 DNA: TGTGCCAGCAGTTACAAAACAGGGGCCCGACAAGAGACCCAGTACTTC
clone size: once
D gene: TRBD1
J gene: TRBJ2-5
V gene: TRBV6-5

CDR3 protein: CASSFGGAGTGELFF
CDR3 DNA: TGTGCCAGCAGCTTTGGGGGGGCCGGCACCGGGGAGCTGTTTTTT
clone size: .
D gene: .
J gene: TRBJ2-2
V gene: TRBV11-3

CDR3 protein: CASSQSGMSYEQYF
CDR3 DNA: TGCGCCAGCAGCCAAAGCGGGATGTCCTACGAGCAGTACTTC
clone size: .
D gene: TRBD2
J gene: TRBJ2-7
V gene: TRBV5-1

CDR3 protein: CASSYSQGLAKNIQYF
CDR3 DNA: TGTGCCAGCAGTTACAGCCAGGGACTAGCCAAAAACATTCAGTACTTC
clone size: .
D gene: .
J gene: TRBJ2-4
V gene: TRBV6-5

CDR3 protein: CASSRNRGSGYGYTF
CDR3 DNA: TGTGCCAGCAGCCGAAACAGGGGATCGGGCTATGGCTACACCTTC
clone size: .
D gene: TRBD1
J gene: TRBJ1-2
V gene: TRBV5-4

CDR3 protein: CASSIAGTGGSGELFF
CDR3 DNA: TGTGCCAGTAGTATAGCTGGGACAGGTGGTTCCGGGGAGCTGTTTTTT
clone size: once
D gene: TRBD1
J gene: TRBJ2-2
V gene: TRBV19

CDR3 protein: CASSLAGSRGNTIYF
CDR3 DNA: TGTGCCAGCAGCTTGGCCGGCTCCCGGGGGAACACCATATATTTT
clone size: .
D gene: .
J gene: TRBJ1-3
V gene: TRBV5-6

CDR3 protein: CASGASYEQYF
CDR3 DNA: TGTGCCAGCGGGGCGTCCTACGAGCAGTACTTC
clone size: once
D gene: .
J gene: TRBJ2-7
V gene: TRBV10-3

CDR3 protein: CASSSGLAGGRSSYNEQFF
CDR3 DNA: TGCGCCAGCAGCTCTGGACTAGCGGGGGGGCGTAGCTCCTACAATGAGCAGTTCTTC
clone size: few
D gene: TRBD2
J gene: TRBJ2-1
V gene: TRBV5-1

CDR3 protein: CASSTQIEQYF
CDR3 DNA: TGTGCCAGCAGCACACAGATCGAGCAGTACTTC
clone size: .
D gene: .
J gene: TRBJ2-7
V gene: TRBV7-9

CDR3 protein: CASSPSPVATDKAGHF
CDR3 DNA: TGTGCCAGCTCACCAAGCCCGGTGGCTACCGATAAGGCGGGGCATTTT
clone size: .
D gene: .
J gene: TRBJ2-3
V gene: TRBV18

CDR3 protein: CASSQYPDRGPLSWAEAFF
CDR3 DNA: TGCGCCAGCAGCCAATACCCCGACAGGGGGCCCCTGAGTTGGGCTGAAGCTTTCTTT
clone size: .
D gene: TRBD1
J gene: TRBJ1-1
V gene: TRBV4-3

CDR3 protein: CASSIYQGTGELFF
CDR3 DNA: TGCGCCAGCAGCATTTACCAGGGAACCGGGGAGCTGTTTTTT
clone size: .
D gene: .
J gene: TRBJ2-2
V gene: TRBV5-1

CDR3 protein: CASSQLSSGANVLTF
CDR3 DNA: TGTGCCAGCAGCCAATTGAGCTCTGGGGCCAACGTCCTGACTTTC
clone size: .
D gene: .
J gene: TRBJ2-6
V gene: TRBV5-4

CDR3 protein: CASSIRGAQETQYF
CDR3 DNA: TGCGCCAGCTCGATCCGGGGGGCCCAAGAGACCCAGTACTTC
clone size: .
D gene: .
J gene: TRBJ2-5
V gene: TRBV5-1

CDR3 protein: CASSLPMSRDSEETQYF
CDR3 DNA: TGTGCCAGCAGTTTACCGATGTCCCGGGACAGTGAAGAGACCCAGTACTTC
clone size: .
D gene: TRBD1
J gene: TRBJ2-5
V gene: TRBV28

CDR3 protein: CASSFQGALDTIYF
CDR3 DNA: TGTGCCAGCAGTTTCCAGGGGGCACTTGACACCATATATTTT
clone size: .
D gene: TRBD1
J gene: TRBJ1-3
V gene: TRBV28

CDR3 protein: CASSLIPGSTDTQYF
CDR3 DNA: TGTGCCAGCAGCTTAATTCCAGGGAGCACAGATACGCAGTATTTT
clone size: .
D gene: .
J gene: TRBJ2-3
V gene: TRBV7-3

CDR3 protein: CASSQGLALSGNTIYF
CDR3 DNA: TGTGCCAGCAGCCAAGGTCTTGCACTCTCTGGAAACACCATATATTTT
clone size: .
D gene: .
J gene: TRBJ1-3
V gene: TRBV4-2

CDR3 protein: CSVFDTGTGLRSFNEQFF
CDR3 DNA: TGCAGCGTTTTTGACACCGGGACAGGGCTTCGGAGTTTCAATGAGCAGTTCTTC
clone size: .
D gene: TRBD1
J gene: TRBJ2-1
V gene: TRBV29-1